A selection of T cell receptor beta chains follows, all from one sample in a study of graft-versus-host responses after intestinal transplantation. Sequencing used immunoSEQ multiplex PCR; TCRdb keeps in-frame clones, though not all of them. The table includes about 110,000 clones, around 95% detected once. These receptors' antigens are unknown. The starting material was unstimulated CD8+ T cells sorted from spleen or lymph node cells, obtained before intestinal transplant. These receptors were obtained from a human donor who received an intestinal transplant. The CDR3 runs from the conserved cysteine through the conserved F or W. The order of the fields is J gene, V gene, D gene, CDR3 protein. D genes are given only for firm matches.

TRBJ2-7 TRBV9 NA CASSVESTWGDEQYF
TRBJ2-6 TRBV29-1 NA CSVETPTRAGANVLTF
TRBJ1-2 TRBV4-1 NA CASSQDPGMNNYGYTF
TRBJ2-5 TRBV11-2 NA CASRPGTTKETQYF
TRBJ2-3 TRBV15 TRBD2 CATSSGGRSTDTQYF
TRBJ2-1 TRBV4-2 TRBD2 CASSQDTGGVLYNEQFF
TRBJ2-1 TRBV13 NA CASSHYESLSDEQFF
TRBJ2-7 TRBV5-8 NA CASSLEKLSYEQYF
TRBJ2-1 TRBV30 TRBD2 CAWSGSSGTPSSYNEQFF
TRBJ2-1 TRBV19 NA CASSMGYPRNEQFF
TRBJ2-1 TRBV9 NA CASSVELGRINEQFF
TRBJ2-7 TRBV5-4 TRBD1 CASSDPGGGEQYF
TRBJ1-1 TRBV6-5 NA CASSIAIEKNTEAFF
TRBJ2-7 TRBV28 NA CASSFSTQNYEQYF
TRBJ2-1 TRBV9 TRBD1 CASSLEGGGDRGYNEQFF
TRBJ2-7 TRBV6-1 NA CASSGTRSNYEQYF
TRBJ1-2 TRBV30 NA CAWEYRVGNGYTF
TRBJ2-7 TRBV29-1 TRBD2 CSVEYLAGGSYEQYF
TRBJ1-1 TRBV5-6 NA CASSLRAAEAFF
TRBJ1-5 TRBV12-5 NA CASGFSEGQPQHF
TRBJ2-1 TRBV19 TRBD1 CASDSGTGYNEQFF
TRBJ1-2 TRBV5-1 TRBD1 CASSLELTGGNYGYTF
TRBJ2-2 TRBV15 NA CATSSTGRDTGELFF
TRBJ2-3 TRBV6-5 NA CASSYPTGGTTDTQYF
TRBJ2-1 TRBV6-5 TRBD1 CASSSINRGNEQFF
TRBJ2-1 TRBV2 NA CASSIAAGLGVNEQFF
TRBJ1-1 TRBV27 NA CASSFLARMNTEAFF
TRBJ1-1 TRBV6-1 NA CASSEVDTEAFF
TRBJ2-7 TRBV11-2 NA CASSPFRRPYEQYF
TRBJ2-2 TRBV19 NA CASSTKGRTNTGELFF
TRBJ2-3 TRBV30 NA CAWGRDLSVNDTQYF
TRBJ2-7 TRBV5-4 NA CASSPSGDGGGEQYF
TRBJ2-7 TRBV28 NA CASSLWASQNYEQYF
TRBJ1-2 TRBV5-4 NA CASSLAQLVNYGYTF
TRBJ2-1 TRBV4-1 NA CASSQGVGNQQFF